The next 27 T cell receptor beta chains were all read from a single sample in a study of response to subunit inactivated influenza vaccine. Each CDR3 protein is one row after TCRdb ran MiXCR on the RT-PCR reads. This table has around 190,000 distinct CDR3 sequences, around 9% appearing once. The sequencing used non-naive T cells sorted from PBMCs, collected on the day of vaccination. The source of these receptors is a man between 50 and 59 years old who received an inactivated influenza vaccine.

This clonotype was counted a few times. The V gene is TRBV5-1, the J gene TRBJ1-6; 8 bases are shared with TRBD1. The CDR3 is 15 amino acids. Losses at the gene ends were 4 bases for V and 4 bases for J; bases not matched to a gene: 4. Germline V lookup: CDR1 SGHRS, CDR2 YFSETQ. This chain's CDR3 is CASSVTGDYNSPLHF. The CDR3, as DNA: TGCGCCAGCAGCGTGACAGGGGATTATAATTCACCCCTCCACTTT.

This clonotype has at least ten counts. V is TRBV10-2 and J is TRBJ2-1; unclear D gene. Germline V gives CDR1 WSHSY, CDR2 SAAADI. The CDR3 is 14 amino acids. The V and J ends lost 6 bases and 4 bases respectively, with 13 bases between them. As DNA, the CDR3 is TGCGCCAGCAGAGTCCTTTCCCCATACAATGAGCAGTTCTTC. It yields the protein CASRVLSPYNEQFF.

There are a few counts of this clonotype. The chain combines TRBV7-9 with TRBJ2-1; D possibly corresponds to TRBD1 (5 bases). CDR3 length equals 12 residues. V lost 5 bases and J 8 bases, leaving 10 bases between the germline ends. Germline loops: CDR1 SEHNR, CDR2 FQNEAQ (reference sequence). CDR3 in DNA: TGTGCCAGCAGCCCAGGGTTCCATGAGCAGTTCTTC. Translating it yields CASSPGFHEQFF. Drawing the rest from reference TRBV7-9 and TRBJ2-1, the complete variable domain is DTGVSQNPRHKITKRGQNVTFRCDPISEHNRLYWYRQTLGQGPEFLTYFQNEAQLEKSRLLSDRFSAERPKGSFSTLEIQRTEQGDSAMYLCASSPGFHEQFFGPGTRLTVL.

This clonotype was detected many times. This chain joins TRBV20-1 and TRBJ1-5; the D is unclear. The V and J ends lost 8 bases and 7 bases respectively, with 15 bases between them. The V gene's germline CDR1 is DFQATT and CDR2 SNEGSKA (reference sequence). The CDR3 sequence is 12 residues long. The CDR3 loop reads CSSDPLGQPQHF. CDR3 sequence (DNA): TGCAGTTCGGACCCCTTAGGGCAGCCCCAGCATTTT.

This clonotype was counted at least ten times. This rearrangement joins TRBV12-3 or TRBV12-4 to TRBJ2-7, with 9 bases fitting TRBD1. The CDR3 runs to 13 residues. V was pared by 6 bases and J by 6 bases, with 6 bases of the junction left unmatched. CDR3 residues: CASRPGQGPEQYF. The CDR3 region has the DNA TGTGCCAGCAGACCGGGACAGGGCCCCGAGCAGTACTTC.

V and J are TRBV14 and TRBJ2-1; perhaps TRBD1 as D (6 bases). V was shortened by 5 bases and J by 2 bases, with 13 bases between the two germline ends. Per germline, CDR1 SGHDN and CDR2 FVKESK. CDR3 length equals 15 residues. CDR3 loop: CASSWGRGTYNEQFF. Here the CDR3 DNA reads TGTGCCAGCAGCTGGGGCAGGGGCACCTACAATGAGCAGTTCTTC.

In its sample, this clonotype was seen a few times. The rearrangement joins TRBV12-3 or TRBV12-4 to TRBJ2-5, with 10 bases fitting TRBD2. J lost 3 bases, V lost 8 bases, and 9 bases had no gene match. CDR3 length: 15 amino acids. CDR3 nucleotide sequence: TGTGCCAGCGCCCAATTAGCGGGAGGAAAAGAGACCCAGTACTTC. Residues: CASAQLAGGKETQYF.

The chain is built from TRBV15 and TRBJ2-2; D not resolved. The V end lost 3 bases, the J end lost 6 bases, and 5 bases lay between the germline ends. Germline assignment: CDR1 LNHNV and CDR2 YYDKDF (reference sequence). The CDR3 runs to 12 residues. CDR3 DNA sequence: TGTGCCACCAGCAGTGTTCCCGGGGAGCTGTTTTTT. Residues: CATSSVPGELFF.

This clonotype came up many times. The chain is built from TRBV20-1 and TRBJ2-1; 8 nucleotides align to TRBD1. Germline-derived CDR1 and CDR2 are DFQATT and SNEGSKA (reference sequence). J was trimmed by 2 bases and V by 3 bases; bases with no gene match: 3. The length of the CDR3 is 14 residues. CDR3 DNA sequence: TGCAGTGCTAGGCAGGGGGCTACCTACAATGAGCAGTTCTTC. Translated, it gives CSARQGATYNEQFF.

This clonotype was observed a handful of times. V usage is TRBV29-1 and J usage is TRBJ1-1; 9 bases line up with TRBD1. The CDR3 contains 15 residues. V trimming: 6 bases; J trimming: 0 bases; junction bases outside the gene matches: 8. Germline assignment: CDR1 SQVTM and CDR2 ANQGSEA. The chain's CDR3 is CSVGYRGRMNTEAFF. The CDR3 nucleotides are TGCAGCGTCGGTTACAGGGGGCGCATGAACACTGAAGCTTTCTTT.

This clonotype was seen a handful of times. The CDR3 DNA reads TGTGCCAGCAGCCAGAAGCGGGGGAGCTCCTACGAGCAGTACTTC. It translates to CASSQKRGSSYEQYF. The chain combines TRBV14 with TRBJ2-7; 8 bases are shared with TRBD2. With V trimmed by 3 bases and J by 0 bases, 4 bases remained unmatched. CDR1 and CDR2 (germline): SGHDN, FVKESK. CDR3 length equals 15 residues.

This clonotype was found a few times. This sequence joins TRBV20-1 and TRBJ2-5; tentative D call: TRBD2 (5 bases). The germline V and J ends were trimmed by 1 base and 7 bases, with 16 bases remaining between them. Germline CDR1 reads DFQATT; CDR2 reads SNEGSKA (reference sequence). This CDR3 spans 14 amino acids. The CDR3 DNA sequence: TGCAGTGCTAGAGGTTCGGCTAGCAGTGGGACCCAGTACTTC. As protein: CSARGSASSGTQYF.

This rearrangement joins TRBV12-3 or TRBV12-4 to TRBJ1-6; D unclear. The CDR3 covers 14 residues. V gave up 5 bases and J gave up 3 bases, with 8 bases separating them. CDR3 sequence reads: CASSLQNYNSPLHF. The CDR3 coding sequence is TGTGCCAGCAGTCTACAGAACTATAATTCACCCCTCCACTTT.

V and J are TRBV20-1 and TRBJ2-5; D is ambiguous. With 5 bases removed from V and 4 bases from J, the gap between germline ends came to 8 bases. CDR3 size: 11 residues. Germline V gene lookup returns CDR1 DFQATT and CDR2 SNEGSKA (reference sequence). CDR3: CSAWTGETQYF. The CDR3 DNA reads TGCAGTGCTTGGACCGGAGAGACCCAGTACTTC.

This clonotype was picked up a small number of times. The chain joins TRBV28 to TRBJ2-3; the D gene is possibly TRBD1 (5 bases). The length of the CDR3 is 16 residues. V shed 1 base and J shed 4 bases, with 15 bases lying between them. CDR1 is MDHEN and CDR2 is SYDVKM in the germline V gene. The CDR3 sequence: CASSLSLGRGADTQYF. CDR3 nucleotides: TGTGCCAGCAGTTTATCGCTGGGTAGGGGCGCAGATACGCAGTATTTT.

The chain combines TRBV27 with TRBJ2-1; TRBD1 is a possible D gene (5 bases). The V and J ends lost 0 bases and 7 bases respectively, with 7 bases between them. From germline, CDR1 is MNHEY and CDR2 SMNVEV (reference sequence). The CDR3 runs 13 residues. CDR3 region: CASSLSKGNEQFF. The CDR3 bases are TGTGCCAGCAGTTTATCGAAGGGGAATGAGCAGTTCTTC.

This clonotype was counted at least ten times. V usage is TRBV5-1 and J usage is TRBJ2-5; 7 bases fit TRBD1. CDR1 and CDR2 from the germline V gene are SGHRS and YFSETQ. The CDR3 covers 16 residues. V shed 5 bases, J shed 10 bases, and the junction held 20 bases outside the gene matches. The CDR3 is CASSTPDRVKGRIQYF. CDR3 nucleotide sequence: TGCGCCAGCAGTACCCCCGACAGGGTAAAAGGAAGAATCCAGTACTTC.

This clonotype was found a few times. This chain links TRBV11-1 with TRBJ2-3; 7 bases agree with TRBD2. V lost 5 bases to trimming and J lost 2 bases; unmatched junction nucleotides: 16. Germline CDR1 and CDR2: SGHAT and FQDESV (reference sequence). The CDR3 consists of 18 residues. As DNA, the CDR3 is TGTGCCAGCAGCCCTTCCAAATGGTGGGAGGGCCCCACAGATACGCAGTATTTT. Translation gives CASSPSKWWEGPTDTQYF.

This clonotype occurred a few times. The chain is built from TRBV10-3 and TRBJ1-1, with D perhaps matching TRBD1 (6 bases). The V end lost 6 bases, the J end lost 4 bases, and 12 bases lay between the germline ends. Germline CDR1 is ENHRY and CDR2 is SYGVKD. The CDR3 extends over 13 amino acids. CDR3 amino acids: CAISKQGGTEAFF. Here the CDR3 DNA reads TGTGCCATCAGCAAACAGGGCGGCACTGAAGCTTTCTTT.

This clonotype was seen a handful of times. V gene TRBV5-6 combines with J gene TRBJ1-4; D is perhaps TRBD1 (5 bases). The germline V gene has CDR1 SGHDT and CDR2 YYEEEE. The CDR3 totals 16 residues. With 4 bases removed from V and 8 bases from J, the gap between germline ends came to 21 bases. The CDR3 coding sequence is TGTGCCAGCAGCACGCCCCGGGACTCCGAAGGAGAAAAACTGTTTTTT. It is translated as CASSTPRDSEGEKLFF.

The gene calls are TRBV19 and TRBJ1-1; D ambiguous. V lost 7 bases, J lost 1 base, and 13 bases lay in between. Germline V lookup: CDR1 LNHDA, CDR2 SQIVND (reference sequence). This CDR3 has 14 residues. The CDR3 region is CASTTLQQNTEAFF. Written as DNA, the CDR3 is TGTGCCAGTACCACCTTACAGCAGAACACTGAAGCTTTCTTT.

This chain links TRBV7-8 with TRBJ2-5; 8 positions match TRBD2. This CDR3 is built from 16 residues. With 5 bases clipped from V and 5 bases from J, the junction kept 13 bases outside the gene matches. CDR1 SGHVS and CDR2 FQNEAQ come from the germline V gene. The CDR3: CASSPGRGGRGETQYF. The CDR3, as DNA: TGTGCCAGCAGCCCAGGACGGGGGGGCAGAGGGGAGACCCAGTACTTC.

The chain combines TRBV11-2 with TRBJ2-7; no firm D call. The V gene lost 0 bases and the J gene lost 6 bases, with 9 bases spanning the gap. This CDR3 has 13 residues. Per germline, CDR1 SGHAT and CDR2 FQNNGV. The CDR3 DNA reads as TGTGCCAGCAGCTTAGACCTCCGCCTCGAGCAGTACTTC. Its translation: CASSLDLRLEQYF. Combining the CDR3 with reference TRBV11-2 and TRBJ2-7 gives the whole variable domain EAGVAQSPRYKIIEKRQSVAFWCNPISGHATLYWYQQILGQGPKLLIQFQNNGVVDDSQLPKDRFSAERLKGVDSTLKIQPAKLEDSAVYLCASSLDLRLEQYFGPGTRLTVT.

J is TRBJ2-1 and V is TRBV4-1, with D hard to call. Germline V lookup: CDR1 MGHRA, CDR2 YSYEKL. Trimming cost V 5 bases and J 10 bases, with 15 bases left between them. This CDR3 spans 13 amino acids. In DNA form, the CDR3 reads TGCGCCAGCAGCTCTCCCGGGCGAGGCGAGCAGTTCTTC. Translated, it gives CASSSPGRGEQFF.

The V and J genes are TRBV20-1 and TRBJ1-2; D is perhaps TRBD1 (6 bases). V lost 2 bases and J 3 bases, leaving 10 bases between the germline ends. The CDR3 is 13 amino acids. Per germline, CDR1 DFQATT and CDR2 SNEGSKA (reference sequence). The DNA for the CDR3 is TGCAGTGCTAGAAGGGGGTGGGACTATGGCTACACCTTC. This gives the protein CSARRGWDYGYTF.

CDR3 DNA sequence: TGTGCCAGCAGCTCCCGCGTTTCAGATACGCAGTATTTT. This sequence encodes CASSSRVSDTQYF. V is TRBV7-2 and J is TRBJ2-3; unclear D gene. Germline loops: CDR1 SGHTA, CDR2 FQGNSA. The CDR3 contains 13 residues. V was shortened by 4 bases and J by 4 bases, with 9 bases between the two germline ends.

This clonotype showed up just a few times. V gene TRBV3-1 combines with J gene TRBJ1-1; TRBD1 matches at 8 bases. This CDR3 is built from 14 residues. The V segment lost 8 bases and the J segment 5 bases; nucleotides outside the gene matches: 10. Germline V CDR1 and CDR2: LGHDT, YNNKEL (reference sequence). DNA of the CDR3: TGTGCCAGCCACGCGACAGGGGATCGGACTGAAGCTTTCTTT. Encoded protein: CASHATGDRTEAFF.